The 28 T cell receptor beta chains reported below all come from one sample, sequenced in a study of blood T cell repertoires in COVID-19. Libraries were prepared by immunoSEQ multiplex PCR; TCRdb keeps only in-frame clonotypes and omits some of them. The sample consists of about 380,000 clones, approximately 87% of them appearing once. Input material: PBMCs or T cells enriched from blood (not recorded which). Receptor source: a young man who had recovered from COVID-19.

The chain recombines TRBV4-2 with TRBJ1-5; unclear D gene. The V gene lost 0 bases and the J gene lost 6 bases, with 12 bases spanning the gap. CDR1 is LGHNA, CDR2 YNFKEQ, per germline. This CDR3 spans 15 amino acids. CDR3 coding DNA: TGTGCCAGCAGCCAAGATCTTTTCGGGGTTCAGCCCCAGCATTTT. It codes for CASSQDLFGVQPQHF.

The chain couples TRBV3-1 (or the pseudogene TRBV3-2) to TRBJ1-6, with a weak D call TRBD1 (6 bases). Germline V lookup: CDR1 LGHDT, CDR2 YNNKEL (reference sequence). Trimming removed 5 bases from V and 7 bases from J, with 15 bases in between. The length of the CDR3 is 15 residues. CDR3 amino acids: CASSVNREGNSPLHF. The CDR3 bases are TGTGCCAGCAGCGTTAACAGGGAAGGGAATTCACCCCTCCACTTT.

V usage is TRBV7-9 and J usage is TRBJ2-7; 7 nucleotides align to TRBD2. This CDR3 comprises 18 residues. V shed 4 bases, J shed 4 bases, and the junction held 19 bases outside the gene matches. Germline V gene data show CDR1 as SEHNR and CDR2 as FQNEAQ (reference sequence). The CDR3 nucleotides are TGTGCCAGCAGCTCCGGGGTCCTGCGGGGGATGTTTGTGTACGAGCAGTACTTC. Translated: CASSSGVLRGMFVYEQYF.

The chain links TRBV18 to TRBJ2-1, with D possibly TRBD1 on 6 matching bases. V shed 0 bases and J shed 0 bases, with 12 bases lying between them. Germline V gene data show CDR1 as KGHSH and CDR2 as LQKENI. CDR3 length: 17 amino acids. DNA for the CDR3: TGTGCCAGCTCACCACCTTTGGACAGCCCCTCCTACAATGAGCAGTTCTTC. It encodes CASSPPLDSPSYNEQFF.

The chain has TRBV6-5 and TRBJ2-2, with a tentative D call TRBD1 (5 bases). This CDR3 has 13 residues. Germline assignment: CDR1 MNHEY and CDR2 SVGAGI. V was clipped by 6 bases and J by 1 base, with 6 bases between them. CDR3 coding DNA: TGTGCCAGCAGCGGACAGAACACCGGGGAGCTGTTTTTT. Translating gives CASSGQNTGELFF.

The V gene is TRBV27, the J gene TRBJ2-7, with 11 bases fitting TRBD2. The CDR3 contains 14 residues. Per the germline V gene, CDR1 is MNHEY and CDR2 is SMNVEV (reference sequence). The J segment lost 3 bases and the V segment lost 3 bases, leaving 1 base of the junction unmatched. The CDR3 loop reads CASSFGTSGYEQYF. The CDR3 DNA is TGTGCCAGCAGTTTTGGGACTAGCGGCTACGAGCAGTACTTC.

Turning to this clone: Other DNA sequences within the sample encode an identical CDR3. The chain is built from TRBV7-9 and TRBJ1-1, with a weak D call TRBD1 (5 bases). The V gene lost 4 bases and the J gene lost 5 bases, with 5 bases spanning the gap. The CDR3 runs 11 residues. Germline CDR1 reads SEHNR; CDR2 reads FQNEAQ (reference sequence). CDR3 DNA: TGTGCCAGCAGCTCAGGGACTGAAGCTTTCTTT. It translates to CASSSGTEAFF.

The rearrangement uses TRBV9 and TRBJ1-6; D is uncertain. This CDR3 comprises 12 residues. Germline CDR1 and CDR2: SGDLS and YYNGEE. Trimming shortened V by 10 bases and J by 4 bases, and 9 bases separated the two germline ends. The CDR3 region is CAACRYNSPLHF. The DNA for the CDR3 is TGTGCCGCCTGCCGGTATAATTCACCCCTCCACTTT.

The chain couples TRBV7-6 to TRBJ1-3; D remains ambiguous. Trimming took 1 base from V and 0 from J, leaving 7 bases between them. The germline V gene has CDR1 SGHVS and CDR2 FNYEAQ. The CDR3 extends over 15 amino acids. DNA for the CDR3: TGTGCCAGCAGCTTAGACCTGGCCTCTGGAAACACCATATATTTT. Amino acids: CASSLDLASGNTIYF.

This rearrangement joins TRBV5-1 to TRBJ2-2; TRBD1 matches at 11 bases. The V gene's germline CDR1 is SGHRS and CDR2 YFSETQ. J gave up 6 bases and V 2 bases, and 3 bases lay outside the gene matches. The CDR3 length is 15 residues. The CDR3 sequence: CASSLRTGGSGELFF. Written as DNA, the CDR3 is TGCGCCAGCAGCTTAAGGACAGGGGGCTCCGGGGAGCTGTTTTTT.

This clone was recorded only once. CDR3 nucleotide sequence: TGTGCCAGCACCACTAGTTTGCCAGCCGGGGAGCTGTTTTTT. This sequence encodes CASTTSLPAGELFF. The genes are TRBV3-1 (or the pseudogene TRBV3-2) and TRBJ2-2; D is perhaps TRBD2 (5 bases). The CDR3 totals 14 residues. Germline values: CDR1 LGHDT, CDR2 YNNKEL (reference sequence). Between the trimmed V and J ends, which lost 7 bases and 6 bases, there was a span of 15 bases.

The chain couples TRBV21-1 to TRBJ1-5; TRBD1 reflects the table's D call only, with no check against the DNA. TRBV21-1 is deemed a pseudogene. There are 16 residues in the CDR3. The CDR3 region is CASSRISRDRYQPQHF. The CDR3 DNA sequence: TGTGCCAGCAGCAGGATTTCCCGGGACAGATATCAGCCCCAGCATTTT.

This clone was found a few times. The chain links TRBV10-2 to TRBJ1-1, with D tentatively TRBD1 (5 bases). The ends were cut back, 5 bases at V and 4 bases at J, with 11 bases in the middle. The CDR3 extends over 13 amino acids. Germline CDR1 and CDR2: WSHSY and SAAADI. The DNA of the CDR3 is TGCGCCAGCAGTCGACAGTACACCACTGAAGCTTTCTTT. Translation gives CASSRQYTTEAFF.

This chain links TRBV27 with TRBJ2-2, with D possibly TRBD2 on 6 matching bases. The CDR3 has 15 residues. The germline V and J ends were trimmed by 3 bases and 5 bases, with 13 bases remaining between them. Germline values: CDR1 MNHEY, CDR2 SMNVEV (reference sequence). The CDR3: CASSFALGGTGELFF. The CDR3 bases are TGTGCCAGCAGTTTCGCCCTCGGGGGAACCGGGGAGCTGTTTTTT.

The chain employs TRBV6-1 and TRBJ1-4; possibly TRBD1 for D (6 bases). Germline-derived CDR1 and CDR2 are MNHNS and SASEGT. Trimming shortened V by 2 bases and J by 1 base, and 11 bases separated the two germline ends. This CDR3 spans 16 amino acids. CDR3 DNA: TGTGCCAGCAGTGAACAGGGGATGGTAACTAATGAAAAACTGTTTTTT. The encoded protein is CASSEQGMVTNEKLFF.

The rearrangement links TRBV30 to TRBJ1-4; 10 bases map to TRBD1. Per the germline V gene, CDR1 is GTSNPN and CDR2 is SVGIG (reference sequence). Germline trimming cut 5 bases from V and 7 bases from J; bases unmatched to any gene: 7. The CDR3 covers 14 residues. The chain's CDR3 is CAWGRTGGSEKLFF. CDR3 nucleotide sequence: TGTGCCTGGGGCAGGACAGGGGGATCTGAAAAACTGTTTTTT.

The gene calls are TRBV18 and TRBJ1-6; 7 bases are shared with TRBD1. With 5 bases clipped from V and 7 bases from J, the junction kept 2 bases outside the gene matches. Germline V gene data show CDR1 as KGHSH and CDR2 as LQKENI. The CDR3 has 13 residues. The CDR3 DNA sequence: TGTGCCAGCTCAGGGGACAGAAATTCACCCCTCCACTTT. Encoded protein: CASSGDRNSPLHF.

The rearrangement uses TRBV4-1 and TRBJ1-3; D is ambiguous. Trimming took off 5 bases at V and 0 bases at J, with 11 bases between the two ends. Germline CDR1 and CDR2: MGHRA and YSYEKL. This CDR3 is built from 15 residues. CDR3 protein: CASSLLLTSGNTIYF. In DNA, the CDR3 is TGCGCCAGCAGCTTACTCCTTACCTCTGGAAACACCATATATTTT.

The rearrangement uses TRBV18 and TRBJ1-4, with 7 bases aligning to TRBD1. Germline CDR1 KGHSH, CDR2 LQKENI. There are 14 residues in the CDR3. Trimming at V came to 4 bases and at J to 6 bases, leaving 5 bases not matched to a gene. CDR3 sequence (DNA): TGTGCCAGCTCACTAGGGACAGACTATGAAAAACTGTTTTTT. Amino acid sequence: CASSLGTDYEKLFF.

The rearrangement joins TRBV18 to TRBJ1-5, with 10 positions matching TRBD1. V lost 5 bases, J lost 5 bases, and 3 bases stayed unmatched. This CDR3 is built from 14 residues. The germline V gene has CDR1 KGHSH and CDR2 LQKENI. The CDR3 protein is CASSSDRGHQPQHF. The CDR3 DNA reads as TGTGCCAGCTCATCAGACAGGGGGCATCAGCCCCAGCATTTT.

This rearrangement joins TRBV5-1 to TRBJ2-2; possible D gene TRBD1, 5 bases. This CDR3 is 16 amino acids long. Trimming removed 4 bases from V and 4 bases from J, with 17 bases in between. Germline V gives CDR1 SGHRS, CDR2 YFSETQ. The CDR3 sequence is CASSPRTQLGTGELFF. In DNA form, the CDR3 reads TGCGCCAGCAGCCCCAGGACACAACTTGGCACCGGGGAGCTGTTTTTT.

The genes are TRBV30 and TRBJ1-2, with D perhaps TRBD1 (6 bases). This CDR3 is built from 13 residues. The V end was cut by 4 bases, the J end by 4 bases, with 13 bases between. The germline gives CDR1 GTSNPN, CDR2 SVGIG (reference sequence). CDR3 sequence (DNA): TGTGCCTGGACGACAGGTCTGGGCTATGGCTACACCTTC. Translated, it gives CAWTTGLGYGYTF. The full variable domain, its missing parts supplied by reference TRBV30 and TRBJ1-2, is SQTIHQWPATLVQPVGSPLSLECTVEGTSNPNLYWYRQAAGRGLQLLFYSVGIGQISSEVPQNLSASRPQDRQFILSSKKLLLSDSGFYLCAWTTGLGYGYTFGSGTRLTVV.

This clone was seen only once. In nucleotides, the CDR3 is TGTGCCAGTATGGCCGACTCGGGGAATGGCTACACCTTC. This sequence encodes CASMADSGNGYTF. The chain joins TRBV19 to TRBJ1-2; no clear D. CDR3 length: 13 residues. Germline V CDR1 and CDR2: LNHDA, SQIVND (reference sequence). V lost 7 bases and J 6 bases, leaving 15 bases between the germline ends.

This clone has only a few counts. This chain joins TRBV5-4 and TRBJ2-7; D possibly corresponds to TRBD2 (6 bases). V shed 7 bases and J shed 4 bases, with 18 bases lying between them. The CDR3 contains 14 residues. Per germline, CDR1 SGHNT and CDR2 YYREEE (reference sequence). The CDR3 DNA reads TGTGCCAGCCGGGGGAGCCCCACAACTTACGAGCAGTACTTC. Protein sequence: CASRGSPTTYEQYF.

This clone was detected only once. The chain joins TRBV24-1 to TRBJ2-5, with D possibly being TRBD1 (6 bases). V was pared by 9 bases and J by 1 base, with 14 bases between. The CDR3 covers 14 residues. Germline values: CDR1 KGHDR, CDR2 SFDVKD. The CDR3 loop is CATLPGATQETQYF. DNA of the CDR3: TGTGCCACCTTGCCAGGGGCTACCCAAGAGACCCAGTACTTC.

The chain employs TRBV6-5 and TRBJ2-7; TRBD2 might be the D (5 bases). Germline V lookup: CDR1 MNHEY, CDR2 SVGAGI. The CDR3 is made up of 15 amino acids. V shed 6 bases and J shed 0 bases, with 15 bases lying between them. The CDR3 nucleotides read TGTGCCAGCAGCCCCGACTCTGGGAGCTCCTACGAGCAGTACTTC. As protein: CASSPDSGSSYEQYF.

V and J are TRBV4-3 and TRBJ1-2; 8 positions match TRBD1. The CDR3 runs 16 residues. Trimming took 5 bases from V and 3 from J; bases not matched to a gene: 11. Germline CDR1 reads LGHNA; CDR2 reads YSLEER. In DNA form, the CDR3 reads TGCGCCAGCAGCGAGAGGACAGGGCGAGATGACTATGGCTACACCTTC. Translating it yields CASSERTGRDDYGYTF.

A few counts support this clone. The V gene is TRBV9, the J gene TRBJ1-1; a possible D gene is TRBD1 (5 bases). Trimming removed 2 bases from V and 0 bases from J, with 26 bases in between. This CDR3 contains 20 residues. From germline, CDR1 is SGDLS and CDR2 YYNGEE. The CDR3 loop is CASSVSLRETDRRVNTEAFF. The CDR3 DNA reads TGTGCCAGCAGCGTCTCTCTTCGGGAGACAGACCGTAGGGTGAACACTGAAGCTTTCTTT.